Listed here is a single TCR beta chain. Its antigen is not identified. The CDR3 loop spans 16 amino acids. V was pared by 2 bases and J by 6 bases, with 5 bases of the junction left unmatched. The germline V gene encodes CDR1 SGHAT and CDR2 FQNNGV. PCR was performed using 60 Vbeta and 13 Jbeta primers. Profiling relied on immunoSEQ multiplex PCR, and the TCRdb table lists in-frame clones only, not all of them. The sample contains 90,000 to 150,000 clones, roughly 70% of which appear only once. This entry comes from a study of cytomegalovirus exposure and HLA in healthy donors. Across the study: Findings of an earlier analysis included some 120 million unique TCR beta sequences from 170 million or so T cells. Study-wide points: In a later analysis, at a false discovery rate of 0.05, roughly 16,000 TCR beta sequences matched HLA alleles. In a later analysis, an Asian-associated ancestry cluster reportedly showed fewer N-insertions than the approximately 620-donor mean.

V and J are TRBV11-2 and TRBJ2-1; 12 positions match TRBD2. The sequenced sample consisted of PBMCs. This sequence originates from a woman between 45 and 60 years old in good health and CMV-seropositive. The CDR3 loop is CASSLTRLAGANEQFF. The CDR3 region has the DNA TGTGCCAGCAGCTTAACCCGACTAGCGGGAGCCAATGAGCAGTTCTTC.